The clone carrying this T cell receptor beta chain was picked up a small number of times. The sample originates from a study of blood T cells in healthy people across ages. Primers used in a second PCR of about 7 to 12 cycles were a sample-barcoded 5' primer and a J-beta primer mix. One entry per CDR3 protein, called by TCRdb with MiXCR from the 5' RACE reads. The repertoire holds around 1,500,000 distinct CDR3 sequences, with roughly 27% as singletons. The CDR3 is made up of 14 amino acids. Trimming stripped 0 bases from V and 5 bases from J, with 9 bases between. Germline V gene data show CDR1 as MGHDK and CDR2 as SYGVNS.

The source is a woman in her thirties in good health. Sample: blood. The V and J genes are TRBV25-1 and TRBJ2-3; the D gene is possibly TRBD2 (6 bases). DNA of the CDR3: TGTGCCAGCAGTGAATACAGGGAGGTAGATACGCAGTATTTT. Protein product: CASSEYREVDTQYF.